One sample yielded the 7 T cell receptor beta chains listed below, sequenced in a study of T cells in localized non-small cell lung cancer. Clones were sequenced by immunoSEQ multiplex PCR, and TCRdb holds only the in-frame ones, with some missing. The sample has 3,000 to 3,500 clones, about 30% seen once. Sequenced here: lung tumor tissue, sampled before any cancer treatment. The source is a man between 40 and 70 years old with stage I lung adenocarcinoma.

The gene calls are TRBV11-3 and TRBJ1-1; tentatively, D is TRBD1 (6 bases). V lost 7 bases, J lost 0 bases, and 15 bases lay in between. The CDR3 consists of 15 residues. The germline V gene encodes CDR1 SGHNT and CDR2 YENEEA. The CDR3 sequence is CASKQGSLMNTEAFF. DNA for the CDR3: TGTGCCAGCAAACAGGGATCGCTCATGAACACTGAAGCTTTCTTT.

By its share, this clone is medium-sized. This chain links TRBV11-3 with TRBJ2-7; 10 bases are a match to TRBD1. This CDR3 is built from 15 residues. The germline gives CDR1 SGHNT, CDR2 YENEEA. With 8 bases clipped from V and 2 bases from J, the junction kept 9 bases outside the gene matches. This CDR3 is CASGTGVPPPYEQYF. CDR3 bases: TGTGCCAGCGGGACAGGGGTACCCCCCCCCTACGAGCAGTACTTC.

The table lists this clone with a few counts. The chain has TRBV1 and TRBJ1-4. TRBV1 counts as a pseudogene. The CDR3 runs to 17 residues. CDR3 protein: CTSSQVPRLLSDEKLFF. In DNA, the CDR3 is TGCACCAGCAGCCAAGTCCCTCGACTACTATCGGATGAAAAACTGTTTTTT.

The chain couples TRBV29-1 to TRBJ1-2; a possible D gene is TRBD1 (6 bases). Trimming took off 4 bases at V and 2 bases at J, with 11 bases between the two ends. Germline V gives CDR1 SQVTM, CDR2 ANQGSEA. This CDR3 is 13 amino acids long. CDR3 residues: CSVGVGQNYGYTF. The CDR3 DNA reads as TGCAGCGTTGGGGTGGGACAAAACTATGGCTACACCTTC.

This chain connects TRBV14 to TRBJ2-7, with 9 bases lining up with TRBD1. The germline gives CDR1 SGHDN, CDR2 FVKESK. The CDR3 has 14 amino acids. The V segment lost 5 bases and the J segment 4 bases; nucleotides outside the gene matches: 6. In DNA form, the CDR3 reads TGTGCCAGCAGCGACCCGGGACAGGGTTACGAGCAGTACTTC. Its translation is CASSDPGQGYEQYF.

This clone has only a few counts. This rearrangement joins TRBV30 to TRBJ2-1; D gene unclear. The germline CDR1 and CDR2 sequences are GTSNPN and SVGIG (reference sequence). The V end lost 4 bases, the J end lost 0 bases, and 10 bases lay between the germline ends. The CDR3 length is 14 residues. The CDR3: CAWTSLSSYNEQFF. The DNA for the CDR3 is TGTGCCTGGACCAGTTTGAGCTCCTACAATGAGCAGTTCTTC.

By sample share, this clone is medium-sized. The chain links TRBV11-3 to TRBJ1-6, with TRBD1 matching 8 bases. The CDR3 covers 16 residues. Germline CDR1 reads SGHNT; CDR2 reads YENEEA. V shed 8 bases and J 8 bases; nucleotides not matched to a gene: 14. The chain's CDR3 is CASARPTGQGYSPLHF. As DNA, the CDR3 is TGTGCCAGCGCACGCCCGACCGGACAGGGTTATTCACCCCTCCACTTT.